Listed below are T cell receptor beta chains from one sample, sequenced in a study of T cells in Graves' hyperthyroidism and ophthalmopathy. In TCRdb, the multiplex PCR reads were re-called with MiXCR into one record per CDR3 protein. The sample lists more than 500,000 distinct CDR3 sequences; 13% to 15% were seen once. The material sequenced was blood. Receptors were obtained from a woman aged 35 to 49 with Graves' hyperthyroidism. Both conserved end residues are part of each CDR3. The D gene is left open where the match is weak. Rows may omit the clone size; those that give it use once, few, many or a size class.

TRBJ2-5,TRBD2,many,TRBV7-9,TGTGCCAGCAGCCTGACTAGCGGGAGGATAGAAGAGACCCAGTACTTC,CASSLTSGRIEETQYF
TRBJ2-1,TRBD2,many,TRBV28,TGTGCCAGCAGTCCTTGGGGTAGCGGGAGGGGTCATGAGCAGTTCTTC,CASSPWGSGRGHEQFF
TRBJ1-1,.,few,TRBV20-1,TGCAGTGCTAGAGATACCGCAGCTCGGACTGAAGCTTTCTTT,CSARDTAARTEAFF
TRBJ2-5,.,many,TRBV5-8,TGTGCCAGCAGCATCAGGGATCAGGAGACCCAGTACTTC,CASSIRDQETQYF
TRBJ2-2,.,few,TRBV6-1,TGTGCCAGCAGTGTCGGGTCCGGGGAGCTGTTTTTT,CASSVGSGELFF
TRBJ1-1,.,many,TRBV7-2,TGTGCCAGCAGCTTATATTCAGGGGCGAACACTGAAGCTTTCTTT,CASSLYSGANTEAFF
TRBJ2-1,.,few,TRBV20-1,TGCAGTCCCGTGGGAGAATACAATGAGCAGTTCTTC,CSPVGEYNEQFF
TRBJ1-4,TRBD1,many,TRBV6-2/TRBV6-3,TGTGCCAGCAGTTACGCCCAACCGGGACAGTATGAAAAACTGTTTTTT,CASSYAQPGQYEKLFF
TRBJ1-5,.,many,TRBV2,TGTGCCAGCAGTGAGGACCGGGCTGGGAATCAGCCCCAGCATTTT,CASSEDRAGNQPQHF
TRBJ2-5,.,many,TRBV3-1,TGTGCCAGCAGCCAAGATACCGCCCAAGAGACCCAGTACTTC,CASSQDTAQETQYF
TRBJ1-1,.,few,TRBV7-3,TGCGCCAGCAGCCAAGAAGGTTGGACTGAAGCTTTCTTT,CASSQEGWTEAFF
TRBJ2-2,.,.,TRBV6-1,TGTGCCAGCAGCCTTTGGGGGTCTAACGCCGGGGAGCTGTTTTTT,CASSLWGSNAGELFF
TRBJ1-1,TRBD1,many,TRBV20-1,TGCAGTGCTAGCGCCGGGGACAGGGCTAGCACTGAAGCTTTCTTT,CSASAGDRASTEAFF
TRBJ1-2,TRBD1,few,TRBV25-1,TGTGCCAGCAGTGACCAGGGACAGGGGGCGCCAGGCTACACCTTC,CASSDQGQGAPGYTF
TRBJ2-7,TRBD1,.,TRBV4-2,TGTGCCAGCAGCCAAGAGGTAAAGGGGGCTTTACACGAGCAGTACTTC,CASSQEVKGALHEQYF
TRBJ2-5,TRBD2,many,TRBV9,TGTGCCAGCAGCGTAGGGGGACTAGTCGAGACCCAGTACTTC,CASSVGGLVETQYF
TRBJ1-1,.,many,TRBV6-1,TGTGCCAGCAGTGAAGAGGGAGTGGCGAACACTGAAGCTTTCTTT,CASSEEGVANTEAFF
TRBJ2-1,TRBD1,.,TRBV27,TGTGCCAGCAGTCTTCCCTCCGGGACAGGGGCTTGGGAGCAGTTCTTC,CASSLPSGTGAWEQFF
TRBJ1-1,.,few,TRBV6-1,TGTGCCAGCAGTCCCTTTTTTAACACTGAAGCTTTCTTT,CASSPFFNTEAFF
TRBJ2-5,.,many,TRBV3-1,TGTGCCAGCAGCCAAGTCTATAGTCGTGAGTACTTC,CASSQVYSREYF
TRBJ1-6,.,.,TRBV6-2/TRBV6-3,TGTGCCAGCAGTCACAGGGAGTATAATTCACCCCTCCACTTT,CASSHREYNSPLHF
TRBJ2-7,TRBD2,many,TRBV20-1,TGCAGTGCTAGGGATCCGACTAGCGGGAGCACACGCGAGCAGTACTTC,CSARDPTSGSTREQYF
TRBJ2-1,TRBD2,many,TRBV28,TGTGCCAGCAGTTGGGGACTAGCGGGTATAACTGGCAATGAGCAGTTCTTC,CASSWGLAGITGNEQFF
TRBJ1-2,.,many,TRBV30,TGTGCCTGGAGGGCGGGGGTTTATGGCTACACCTTC,CAWRAGVYGYTF
TRBJ2-7,TRBD1,.,TRBV7-2,TGTGCCAGCAGCTTAAGGGCAGGGGGCGGCTACGAGCAGTACTTC,CASSLRAGGGYEQYF
TRBJ1-2,TRBD1,many,TRBV30,TGTGCCTGGAGAGGACAGGGGGCAGGCTATGGCTACACCTTC,CAWRGQGAGYGYTF
TRBJ1-2,.,many,TRBV3-1,TGTGCCAGCAGCCAACGGGGCATCTATGGCTACACCTTC,CASSQRGIYGYTF
TRBJ2-5,.,few,TRBV7-2,TGTGCCAGCAGCTTAGTACGGCCCGGGGCAGCTGAGACCCAGTACTTC,CASSLVRPGAAETQYF
TRBJ2-5,.,many,TRBV12-3/TRBV12-4,TGTGCCAGCAGTTCCAACCCCGGGGTATCTGAGACCCAGTACTTC,CASSSNPGVSETQYF
TRBJ1-1,.,.,TRBV7-3,TGTGCCAGCAGCTTAACGTCGGGGTACACTGAAGCTTTCTTT,CASSLTSGYTEAFF
TRBJ1-5,.,few,TRBV6-1,TGTGCCAGCAGTGAATCTCCGGGACATACCAATCAGCCCCAGCATTTT,CASSESPGHTNQPQHF
TRBJ1-4,TRBD1,.,TRBV5-6,TGTGCCAGCAGCTTTCGACAGGGGGGTGAAAAACTGTTTTTT,CASSFRQGGEKLFF
TRBJ2-7,.,.,TRBV29-1,TGCAGCGTTTTAGGCGGGACCCATACCTACGAGCAGTACTTC,CSVLGGTHTYEQYF
TRBJ1-4,.,.,TRBV14,TGTGCCAGCAGCCCCGGGACAAGTAATGAAAAACTGTTTTTT,CASSPGTSNEKLFF
TRBJ2-3,.,few,TRBV4-1,TGCGCCAGCAGCCAAGGGCAGGGGGGGTCAGATACGCAGTATTTT,CASSQGQGGSDTQYF
TRBJ2-3,TRBD2,many,TRBV7-2,TGTGCCAGCAGCTTAGTGTCAGGGACTAGTTCCGATACGCAGTATTTT,CASSLVSGTSSDTQYF
TRBJ2-1,TRBD2,few,TRBV5-1,TGCGCCAGCAGCTTACCCAGCGGGATACTTTTTAATGAGCAGTTCTTC,CASSLPSGILFNEQFF
TRBJ1-5,TRBD1,.,TRBV19,TGTGCCAGTAATGACAGGGGGGTTCAGCCCCAGCATTTT,CASNDRGVQPQHF
TRBJ2-2,TRBD2,.,TRBV20-1,TGCAGTGCTAGAGGAGGAGGCGGGGGCACCGGGGAGCTGTTTTTT,CSARGGGGGTGELFF
TRBJ2-5,.,few,TRBV4-1,TGCGCCAGCAGCCAAGATTCAGGGGCTGAGACCCAGTACTTC,CASSQDSGAETQYF
TRBJ2-7,.,.,TRBV10-3,TGTGCCAGCAAGGTGGCGGAGTCGGGAAGCTCCTACGAGCAGTACTTC,CASKVAESGSSYEQYF
TRBJ1-1,TRBD1,many,TRBV28,TGTGCCAGCAGTCCGGGACAGGGGGCGCGATGGAACACTGAAGCTTTCTTT,CASSPGQGARWNTEAFF
TRBJ2-7,TRBD2,.,TRBV19,TGTGCCAGTAGTAGTGCGGGAGGGTTCGAGCAGTACTTC,CASSSAGGFEQYF
TRBJ2-7,.,.,TRBV20-1,TGCAGTGCTACAGCAAAATATCTCCAGGGGTACGAGCAGTACTTC,CSATAKYLQGYEQYF
TRBJ1-5,.,many,TRBV11-2,TGTGCCAGCAGCCCTGGGGGTGATCAGCCCCAGCATTTT,CASSPGGDQPQHF
TRBJ2-2,.,many,TRBV6-6,TGTGCCAGCAGTTACAATTATGGGGGTTTTAGCGGAAGTAACACCGGGGAGCTGTTTTTT,CASSYNYGGFSGSNTGELFF
TRBJ1-5,TRBD1,many,TRBV28,TGTGCCAGCAGTTTAGGAGGGGGCCCCCAGCCCCAGCATTTT,CASSLGGGPQPQHF
TRBJ2-1,TRBD1,.,TRBV28,TGTGCCAGCAGTTCCCCGGGACAGGCTAACAATGAGCAGTTCTTC,CASSSPGQANNEQFF
TRBJ1-5,TRBD1,many,TRBV28,TGTGCCAGCAGAACAGGGGGTAGCAATCAGCCCCAGCATTTT,CASRTGGSNQPQHF
TRBJ1-3,.,many,TRBV5-1,TGCGCCAGCAGCTTGGCCGAGGGACGGACTGGAAACACCATATATTTT,CASSLAEGRTGNTIYF
TRBJ1-5,.,many,TRBV2,TGTGCCAGCAGTGATAGAGGGGGAAGTTTCAATCAGCCCCAGCATTTT,CASSDRGGSFNQPQHF
TRBJ2-3,TRBD2,.,TRBV6-2/TRBV6-3,TGTGCCAGCAGGGGACTAGCGGGATACACAGATACGCAGTATTTT,CASRGLAGYTDTQYF
TRBJ2-1,.,many,TRBV3-1,TGTGCCAGCAGCGAAGGGGTCAATCGGCAGTTCTTC,CASSEGVNRQFF
TRBJ2-7,.,.,TRBV6-1,TGTGCCAGCAGCCCCGCCCCACGGCCCTACGAGCAGTACTTC,CASSPAPRPYEQYF
TRBJ2-7,.,many,TRBV3-1,TGTGCCAGCAGCACGGCGGTTACGCCCGCCTACGAGCAGTACTTC,CASSTAVTPAYEQYF
TRBJ1-1,TRBD1,many,TRBV12-3/TRBV12-4,TGTGCCAGCAGTTTAGCTAGGACAGGGGGAGGCACTGAAGCTTTCTTT,CASSLARTGGGTEAFF
TRBJ2-2,.,many,TRBV7-9,TGTGCCAGCAGCTCGGAGTGGGGGAGGAACACCGGGGAGCTGTTTTTT,CASSSEWGRNTGELFF
TRBJ2-7,TRBD1,.,TRBV20-1,TGCAGTGCTCGGGACAGCCCCTGGGACGAGCAGTACTTC,CSARDSPWDEQYF
TRBJ2-2,.,.,TRBV4-2,TGTGCCAGCAGCCCTCTCTGGACAGACACCACCGGGGAGCTGTTTTTT,CASSPLWTDTTGELFF